The rows below give T cell receptor beta chains drawn from one sample of a study of cytomegalovirus exposure and HLA in healthy donors. The protocol was immunoSEQ multiplex PCR, while the TCRdb copy is restricted to in-frame clones and leaves out a portion. The sample records 100,000 to 150,000 clones, 70% to 80% being singletons. The sequenced sample was PBMCs. These receptors were collected from a man aged 35-49 years in good health and CMV-seropositive. CDR3s include the opening cysteine and the closing phenylalanine or tryptophan. D genes are given only for firm matches.

TRBD1	TRBJ1-2	TRBV28	CASGNRGGGYTF	TGTGCCAGCGGTAACAGGGGCGGAGGCTACACCTTC
-	TRBJ2-3	TRBV18	CASSREGDTDTQYF	TGTGCCAGCTCACGGGAGGGGGACACAGATACGCAGTATTTT
TRBD1	TRBJ2-1	TRBV27	CASSSPGTGDNEQFF	TGTGCCAGCAGTTCACCGGGGACAGGGGACAATGAGCAGTTCTTC
TRBD1	TRBJ1-5	TRBV7-2	CASSLGGQDNQPQHF	TGTGCCAGCAGCTTAGGGGGACAGGACAATCAGCCCCAGCATTTT
TRBD2	TRBJ2-1	TRBV2	CASSAPGLAAYNEQFF	TGTGCCAGCAGTGCGCCGGGACTAGCGGCCTACAATGAGCAGTTCTTC
-	TRBJ2-7	TRBV10-3	CAISEPLRPTYEQYF	TGTGCCATCAGTGAGCCCCTTCGTCCTACCTACGAGCAGTACTTC
-	TRBJ2-7	TRBV19	CAKRQPYEQYF	TGTGCCAAGCGGCAGCCCTACGAGCAGTACTTC
TRBD1	TRBJ1-6	TRBV6-1	CASSDRDRGQWGSPLHF	TGTGCCAGCAGTGACCGGGACAGGGGGCAGTGGGGTTCACCCCTCCACTTT
TRBD1	TRBJ1-1	TRBV4-2	CASSQVQGGNAEAFF	TGTGCCAGCAGCCAAGTACAGGGGGGGAACGCTGAAGCTTTCTTT
-	TRBJ2-7	TRBV14	CASSLRGPEQYF	TGTGCCAGCAGCCTCCGAGGGCCCGAGCAGTACTTC